These 5 T cell receptor beta chains originate from one sample sequenced in a study of blood T cells in healthy people across ages. Then a second PCR, running roughly 7 to 11 cycles, was carried out with a sample-barcoded 5' primer and a J-beta primer mix. Each CDR3 protein gets one entry after TCRdb re-called the 5' RACE reads with MiXCR. The data hold around 1,500,000 distinct CDR3 sequences, with about 30% observed a single time. The sample taken for sequencing was blood. The receptors here all came from a woman aged 30 to 39 in good health.

This clonotype was detected a few times. V is TRBV29-1 and J is TRBJ1-2, with 9 nucleotides matching TRBD1. V was clipped by 4 bases and J by 7 bases; unmatched bases: 13. CDR1 and CDR2 from the germline V gene are SQVTM and ANQGSEA. This CDR3 region has 15 residues. The CDR3: CSVARTGVSRTGYTF. For the CDR3, the DNA is TGCAGCGTTGCTAGGACAGGGGTCTCCAGGACTGGCTACACCTTC.

The genes are TRBV6-1 and TRBJ1-5; D unclear. CDR1 and CDR2 (germline): MNHNS, SASEGT. Trimming left V 8 bases short and J 4 bases short, with 12 bases between. CDR3 length equals 13 residues. The CDR3 sequence: CASGETVNQPQHF. Written as DNA, the CDR3 is TGTGCCAGCGGGGAGACGGTAAATCAGCCCCAGCATTTT.

This sequence joins TRBV7-2 and TRBJ2-2; TRBD1 agrees at 7 bases. Germline CDR1 SGHTA, CDR2 FQGNSA. The CDR3 extends over 14 amino acids. V lost 5 bases and J lost 7; bases outside the gene matches: 7. The CDR3 bases are TGTGCCAGCAGCCAACAGGGGTTCGGCGGGGAGCTGTTTTTT. The encoded protein is CASSQQGFGGELFF.

In its sample, this clonotype was seen many times. The CDR3 region is CASSPWGAEGEQYF. CDR3 coding DNA: TGTGCCAGCAGCCCTTGGGGGGCCGAAGGCGAGCAGTACTTC. The J gene is TRBJ2-7, the V gene TRBV4-2; D is tentatively TRBD1 or TRBD2 (6 bases each). This CDR3 has 14 amino acids. Germline V gene lookup returns CDR1 LGHNA and CDR2 YNFKEQ. Trimming took off 4 bases at V and 6 bases at J, with 16 bases between the two ends.

This clonotype has more than one count but fewer than ten. The chain recombines TRBV20-1 with TRBJ2-7; D possibly matches TRBD1 or TRBD2 (5 bases each). The V end was cut by 3 bases, the J end by 6 bases, with 18 bases between. CDR3 length equals 14 residues. Germline CDR1 is DFQATT and CDR2 is SNEGSKA (reference sequence). The CDR3 region is CSASLGEWVGEQYF. The CDR3 DNA sequence: TGCAGTGCTAGTTTGGGGGAATGGGTAGGCGAGCAGTACTTC.